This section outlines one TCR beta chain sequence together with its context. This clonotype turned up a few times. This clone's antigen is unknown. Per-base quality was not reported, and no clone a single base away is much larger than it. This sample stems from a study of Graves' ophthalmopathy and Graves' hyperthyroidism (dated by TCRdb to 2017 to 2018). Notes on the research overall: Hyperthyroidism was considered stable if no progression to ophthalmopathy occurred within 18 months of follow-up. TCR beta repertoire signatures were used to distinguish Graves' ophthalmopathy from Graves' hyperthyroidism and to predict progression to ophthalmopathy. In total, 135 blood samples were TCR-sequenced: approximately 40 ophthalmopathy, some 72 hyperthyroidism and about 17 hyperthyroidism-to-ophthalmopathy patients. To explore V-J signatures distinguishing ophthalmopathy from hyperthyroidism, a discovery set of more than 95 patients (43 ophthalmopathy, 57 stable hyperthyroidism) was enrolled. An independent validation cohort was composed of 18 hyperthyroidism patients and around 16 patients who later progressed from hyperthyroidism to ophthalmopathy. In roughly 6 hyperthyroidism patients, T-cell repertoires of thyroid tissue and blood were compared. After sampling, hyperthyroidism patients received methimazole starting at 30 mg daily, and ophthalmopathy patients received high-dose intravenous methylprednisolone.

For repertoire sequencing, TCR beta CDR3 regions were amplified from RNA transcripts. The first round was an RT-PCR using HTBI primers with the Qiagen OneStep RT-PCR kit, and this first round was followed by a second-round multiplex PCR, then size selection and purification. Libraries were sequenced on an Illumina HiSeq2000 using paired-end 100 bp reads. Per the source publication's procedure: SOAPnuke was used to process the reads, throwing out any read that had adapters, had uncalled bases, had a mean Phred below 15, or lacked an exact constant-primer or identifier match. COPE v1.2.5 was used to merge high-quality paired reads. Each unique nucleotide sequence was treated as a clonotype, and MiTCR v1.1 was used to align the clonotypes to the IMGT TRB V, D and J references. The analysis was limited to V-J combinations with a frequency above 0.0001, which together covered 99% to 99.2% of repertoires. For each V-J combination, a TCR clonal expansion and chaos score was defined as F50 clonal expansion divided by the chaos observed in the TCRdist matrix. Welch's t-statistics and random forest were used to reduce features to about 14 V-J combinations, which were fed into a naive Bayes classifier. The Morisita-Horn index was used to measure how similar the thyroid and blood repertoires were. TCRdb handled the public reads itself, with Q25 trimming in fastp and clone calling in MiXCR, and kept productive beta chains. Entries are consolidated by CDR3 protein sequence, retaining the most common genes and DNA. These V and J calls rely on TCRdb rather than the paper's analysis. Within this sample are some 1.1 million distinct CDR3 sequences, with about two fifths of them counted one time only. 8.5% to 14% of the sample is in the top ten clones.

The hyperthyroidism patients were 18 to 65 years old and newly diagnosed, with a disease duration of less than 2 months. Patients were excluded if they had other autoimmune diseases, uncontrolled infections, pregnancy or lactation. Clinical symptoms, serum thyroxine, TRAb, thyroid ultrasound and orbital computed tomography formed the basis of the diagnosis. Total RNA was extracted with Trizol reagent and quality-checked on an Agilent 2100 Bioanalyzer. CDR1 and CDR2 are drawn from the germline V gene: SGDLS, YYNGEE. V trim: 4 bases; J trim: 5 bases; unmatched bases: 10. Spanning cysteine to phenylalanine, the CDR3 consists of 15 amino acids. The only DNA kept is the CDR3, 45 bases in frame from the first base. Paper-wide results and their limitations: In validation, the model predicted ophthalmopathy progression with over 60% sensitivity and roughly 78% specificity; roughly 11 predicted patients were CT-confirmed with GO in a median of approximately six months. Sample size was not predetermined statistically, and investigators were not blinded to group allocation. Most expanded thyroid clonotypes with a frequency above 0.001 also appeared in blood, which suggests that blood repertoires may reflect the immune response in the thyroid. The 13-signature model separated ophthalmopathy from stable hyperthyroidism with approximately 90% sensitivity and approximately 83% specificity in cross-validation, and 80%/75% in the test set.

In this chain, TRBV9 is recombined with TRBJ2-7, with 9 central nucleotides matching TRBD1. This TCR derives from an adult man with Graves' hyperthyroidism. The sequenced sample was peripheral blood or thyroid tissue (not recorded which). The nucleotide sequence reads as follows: TGTGCCAGCAGCTTAAGGACAGGGGAGGGAAACGAGCAGTACTTC. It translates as CASSLRTGEGNEQYF.